This T cell receptor beta chain was recovered during a study of blood T cells in healthy people across ages (dated by TCRdb to 2014 to 2015). Study-wide context: Template switching captured roughly one uniquely barcoded TCR beta cDNA molecule per two T cells in model experiments. Age-related changes in TCR beta repertoire diversity were measured in the study by deep sequencing normalized with unique cDNA molecular identifiers. The study analyzed two additional independent replicas of 1 million unique cDNA reads from the same blood draw for two donors, one aged 18 to 29 and one aged 80 or older. To avoid experimental bias, donors of different ages were spread randomly across the sequencing lanes. Donors were grouped into four age groups: young (average roughly 17 years), middle-aged (roughly 38), aged (around 56) and long-lived (less than 85). What the authors observed across the whole study: The percentage of naive T cells measured by flow cytometry correlated strongly with observed TCR beta diversity. The CMV infection status of donors was not known, potentially confounding age-related changes in expanded clonotypes. Compared with the aged group, the long-lived group had more naive CD4+ T cells, fewer expanded clones and increased TCR diversity, a pattern suggesting age selection. As age increased, observed TCR beta diversity per million T cells dropped in a roughly linear way, and a significant reduction was already evident by age roughly 36. Because profiling used bulk unsorted PBMCs, naive and antigen-experienced compartments could not be compared conclusively. Total diversity estimates from one million sequenced T cells were considered lower bounds and underestimates.

The library was generated by 5' RACE. TCRdb records Illumina HiSeq 2500 as the sequencer. The second PCR ran for roughly 7 to 11 cycles and used a J-beta primer mix along with a sample-barcoded 5' primer. A unique molecular identifier was introduced onto each TCR beta cDNA molecule by a template-switch 5' adaptor carrying 12 random nucleotides. At least 3 million CDR3-containing paired-end reads were obtained from each sample. The Mint cDNA synthesis kit, primed by a TRBC-specific oligonucleotide, was used to synthesize first-strand cDNA from all RNA. All cDNA was treated with uracil-DNA glycosylase and then went through a first 18-cycle PCR with the universal primers M1SS and BC2_uni_R. Turning to the authors' computational methods: Each sample was normalized by randomly selecting 1 million high-quality reads, each carrying a distinct molecular identifier. Reads with shared molecular identifiers were discarded instead of being binned into consensus sequences. MiTCR, set to a Q25 quality threshold and the strictest error-elimination algorithm, was used for CDR3 identification, clonotype clustering and error correction. A nonparametric unseen species model using Euler transformation provided a lower-bound estimate of total TCR beta diversity. TCRdb ran its own pipeline on the public reads, namely fastp trimming at Q25 and MiXCR clone calling, and kept in-frame beta chains. Each entry is one CDR3 protein sequence, shown with its most common DNA and genes. In this record, the V and J calls reflect TCRdb's handling and not the investigators' own analysis. The sample table contains approximately 800,000 distinct CDR3 sequences; only one count was recorded for about 36% of them. 10% to 15% of the sample is held by the ten biggest clonotypes.

This clonotype was recorded many times. Its antigen remains undetermined. Base qualities are not recorded, but no much larger clone differs from it by a single base. The roughly 37 donors, aged about 6 to 95 years, were systemically healthy Caucasian individuals from Russia. Each donor gave around 9.5 milliliters of peripheral blood, collected into EDTA-treated Vacutainer tubes. PBMCs were isolated by Ficoll-Paque density-gradient centrifugation, with at least 6 million obtained per sample. Total RNA, at least 5 micrograms per sample, was extracted from PBMCs with Trizol reagent. The percentages of naive CD45RAhigh/CD27high T cells were determined by flow cytometry on a PBMC aliquot from every donor. This receptor was obtained from a man aged 18 to 30 in good health. Sequenced sample: blood.

DNA sequence: TGCAGTGCTAGAGATCACGGGGGCAGCTACGAGCAGTACTTC. It translates to CSARDHGGSYEQYF. The rearranged segments are TRBV20-1 and TRBJ2-7; the D call could be TRBD1 or TRBD2, with each sharing 6 bases. The V and J ends are trimmed by 0 bases and 3 bases, leaving 12 bases between them. From cysteine to phenylalanine, the CDR3 is 14 amino acids long. The read is trimmed to its CDR3 DNA, 42 bases read in frame from base 1. Per the germline V gene (reference sequence), DFQATT is the CDR1 and SNEGSKA is the CDR2.